These 6 T cell receptor beta chains were sequenced from one sample in a study of cytomegalovirus exposure and HLA in healthy donors. Method: immunoSEQ multiplex PCR; TCRdb's copy keeps in-frame clones and lacks some. Of around 180,000 clones in the sample, about 82% were seen once. The specimen was PBMCs. The receptors come from a woman under 30 in good health and CMV-seronegative.

This clone was counted once. The chain links TRBV15 to TRBJ1-4, with TRBD1 matching over 7 bases. Trimming at V came to 2 bases and at J to 6 bases, leaving 6 bases not matched to a gene. There are 15 residues in the CDR3. Per the germline V gene, CDR1 is LNHNV and CDR2 is YYDKDF (reference sequence). The DNA for the CDR3 is TGTGCCACCAGCAGATCAAGGGGGCTGGATGAAAAACTGTTTTTT. Translating gives CATSRSRGLDEKLFF.

V usage is TRBV7-2 and J usage is TRBJ1-2, with 9 positions matching TRBD1. With V trimmed by 5 bases and J by 3 bases, 7 bases remained unmatched. This CDR3 has 15 amino acids. Germline V lookup: CDR1 SGHTA, CDR2 FQGNSA. The CDR3 region is CASSAQTGGYYGYTF. The DNA for the CDR3 is TGTGCCAGCAGCGCCCAAACAGGGGGCTACTATGGCTACACCTTC.

The chain has TRBV2 and TRBJ1-2, with D perhaps TRBD1 (6 bases). The CDR3 runs to 16 residues. Trimming pared 3 bases from V and 5 bases from J, leaving 19 bases between. Germline CDR1 SNHLY, CDR2 FYNNEI. Here the CDR3 reads CASSEQGREKIYGYTF. The CDR3 nucleotides read TGTGCCAGCAGTGAGCAGGGGCGAGAAAAGATTTATGGCTACACCTTC.

V gene TRBV14 combines with J gene TRBJ2-3; D gene ambiguous. The CDR3 runs 12 residues. Germline V gene sequence: CDR1 SGHDN, CDR2 FVKESK. Deletions cut 3 bases from V and 3 bases from J, with 4 bases between. Here the CDR3 DNA reads TGTGCCAGCAGCCACTTAACAGATACGCAGTATTTT. Encoded protein: CASSHLTDTQYF. Drawing the rest from reference TRBV14 and TRBJ2-3, the complete variable domain is EAGVTQFPSHSVIEKGQTVTLRCDPISGHDNLYWYRRVMGKEIKFLLHFVKESKQDESGMPNNRFLAERTGGTYSTLKVQPAELEDSGVYFCASSHLTDTQYFGPGTRLTVL.

The chain is built from TRBV2 and TRBJ2-1; 16 bases fit TRBD2. The CDR3 length is 15 residues. Germline V gene sequence: CDR1 SNHLY, CDR2 FYNNEI. Unmatched junction bases numbered 5, after V lost 8 bases and J lost 7 bases. CDR3 DNA: TGTGCCAGCGGCCAGGGACTAGCGGGGGGGAATGAGCAGTTCTTC. Translation: CASGQGLAGGNEQFF.

The CDR3 loop is CASSPGTSDYNEQFF. The CDR3 DNA reads as TGTGCCAGCAGCCCCGGGACTAGCGACTACAATGAGCAGTTCTTC. This rearrangement joins TRBV7-8 to TRBJ2-1; 10 bases are a match to TRBD2. The J segment lost 3 bases and the V segment lost 5 bases, leaving 4 bases of the junction unmatched. The CDR3 consists of 15 residues. The germline gives CDR1 SGHVS, CDR2 FQNEAQ.